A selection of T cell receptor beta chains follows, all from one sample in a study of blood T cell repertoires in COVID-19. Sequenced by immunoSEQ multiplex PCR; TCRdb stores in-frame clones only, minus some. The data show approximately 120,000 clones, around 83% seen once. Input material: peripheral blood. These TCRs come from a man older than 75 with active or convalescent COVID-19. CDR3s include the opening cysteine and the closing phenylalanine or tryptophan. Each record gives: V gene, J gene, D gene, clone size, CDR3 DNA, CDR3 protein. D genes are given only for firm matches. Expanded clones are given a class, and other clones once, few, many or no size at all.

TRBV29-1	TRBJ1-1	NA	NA	TGCAGCGTTGAAAAAACAGGGCCTGAAGCTTTCTTT	CSVEKTGPEAFF
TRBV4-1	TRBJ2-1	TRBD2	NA	TGCGCCAGCAGCCAAGTACCAACTAGCGGGGGGGCCAATGAGCAGTTCTTC	CASSQVPTSGGANEQFF
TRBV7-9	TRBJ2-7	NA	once	TGTGCCAGCAGCTTAAACATGGCCTCCTACGAGCAGTACTTC	CASSLNMASYEQYF
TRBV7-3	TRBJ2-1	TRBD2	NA	TGTGCCAGCAGCACCCAGCGGGGGGATAACAATGAGCAGTTCTTC	CASSTQRGDNNEQFF
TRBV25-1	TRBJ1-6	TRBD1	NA	TGTGCCAGCAGCGACGGACAGGGTAATTCACCCCTCCACTTT	CASSDGQGNSPLHF
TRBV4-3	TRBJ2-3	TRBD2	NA	TGCGCCAGCAGCCAAGAACTAGCGGGGGGTATAAGGACGCAGTATTTT	CASSQELAGGIRTQYF
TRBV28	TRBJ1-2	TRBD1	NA	TGTGCCAGCAGTTTTAGGGGACAGGGAAATGGCTACACCTTC	CASSFRGQGNGYTF
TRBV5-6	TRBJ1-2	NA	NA	TGTGCCAGCCCCTGTGGGGCACACGCAAACTCCTCCTATGGCTACACCTTC	CASPCGAHANSSYGYTF
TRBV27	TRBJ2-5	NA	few	TGTGCCAGCAGTACCCAGGGCCCAGCAGAGACCCAGTACTTC	CASSTQGPAETQYF
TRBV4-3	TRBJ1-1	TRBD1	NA	TGCGCCAGCAGCCAAGATTCACAGGGGAGGAACACTGAAGCTTTCTTT	CASSQDSQGRNTEAFF
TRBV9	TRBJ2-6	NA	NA	TGTGCCAGCAGCGTAAAGAGCTCTGGGGCCAACGTCCTGACTTTC	CASSVKSSGANVLTF
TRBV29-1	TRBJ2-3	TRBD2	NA	TGCAGCGTTGTAACCCCAGGTGGGGGGGGCACAGATACGCAGTATTTT	CSVVTPGGGGTDTQYF
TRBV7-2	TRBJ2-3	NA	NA	TGTGCCAGCAGCTCAAACCAGAGGGGGACAGATACGCAGTATTTT	CASSSNQRGTDTQYF
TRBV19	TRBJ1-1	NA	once	TGTGCCAGTAGTATATTAGCGAACACTGAAGCTTTCTTT	CASSILANTEAFF
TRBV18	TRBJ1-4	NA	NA	TGTGCCAGCTCCCGGGACATTAATGAAAAACTGTTTTTT	CASSRDINEKLFF
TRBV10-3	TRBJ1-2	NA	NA	TGTGCCATCAGTTATGGACAGACCCCTAACTATGGCTACACCTTC	CAISYGQTPNYGYTF
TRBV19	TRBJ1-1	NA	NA	TGTGCCAGTAGTACAACACAGTGGGTCCGCACTGAAGCTTTCTTT	CASSTTQWVRTEAFF
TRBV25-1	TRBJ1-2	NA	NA	TGTGCCAGCAGTGATCAGGGTAATGGCTACACCTTC	CASSDQGNGYTF
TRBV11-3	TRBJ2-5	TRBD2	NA	TGTGCCAGCAGCGTGGGACTAGCGGGCAAAGAGACCCAGTACTTC	CASSVGLAGKETQYF
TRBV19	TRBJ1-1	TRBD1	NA	TGTGCCAGTATCGCTCGAGGGACAGATATTGCTTTCTTT	CASIARGTDIAFF
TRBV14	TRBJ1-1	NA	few	TGTGCCAGCAGCCAAGATCTTAGGACAGTGAACACTGAAGCTTTCTTT	CASSQDLRTVNTEAFF
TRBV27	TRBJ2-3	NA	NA	TGTGCCAGCAGTAGAACAACGAATCCCACAGATACGCAGTATTTT	CASSRTTNPTDTQYF
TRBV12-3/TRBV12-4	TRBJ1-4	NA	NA	TGTGCCAGCAGTTTCAGTAGAGGTGAAAAACTGTTTTTT	CASSFSRGEKLFF
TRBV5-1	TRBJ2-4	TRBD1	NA	TGCGCCAGCAGCGACAGGGAACGTTCAGCCAAAAACATTCAGTACTTC	CASSDRERSAKNIQYF
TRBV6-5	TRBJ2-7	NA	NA	TGTGCCAGCACGCGGGCGGGCGAGCAGTACTTC	CASTRAGEQYF
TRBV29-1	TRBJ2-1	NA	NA	TGCAGCGGAACAGAAAACTACAATGAGCAGTTCTTC	CSGTENYNEQFF
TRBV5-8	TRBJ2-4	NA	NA	TGTGCCAGCAACCCCGGGACAAGGATTCTAGCCAAAAACATTCAGTACTTC	CASNPGTRILAKNIQYF
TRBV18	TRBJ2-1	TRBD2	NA	TGTGCCAGCTCTCTCTCGGGACTAGCCTTCGGTGAGCAGTTCTTC	CASSLSGLAFGEQFF
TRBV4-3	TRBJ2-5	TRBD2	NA	TGCGCCAGCAGCCAAGATTGGCTAGCGGGGGGGTGGGAGACCCAGTACTTC	CASSQDWLAGGWETQYF
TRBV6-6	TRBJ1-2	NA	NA	TGTGCCAGCAGTTATTCGAGCGATGGCTACACCTTC	CASSYSSDGYTF
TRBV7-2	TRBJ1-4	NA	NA	TGTGCCAGCAGCCAAAGACAGAATTCTAATGAAAAACTGTTTTTT	CASSQRQNSNEKLFF
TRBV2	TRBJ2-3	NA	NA	TGTGCCAGCAGTGACTACTATACGCAGTATTTT	CASSDYYTQYF
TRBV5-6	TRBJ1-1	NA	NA	TGTGCCAGCAGCTTGAGGGGGTTCGACACTGAAGCTTTCTTT	CASSLRGFDTEAFF
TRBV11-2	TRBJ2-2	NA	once	TGTGCCAGCAGCCGACGGGGGAACACCGGGGAGCTGTTTTTT	CASSRRGNTGELFF
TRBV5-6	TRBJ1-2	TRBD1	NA	TGTGCCAGTAGGAAGGGGACAGGGGCCACTAACTATGGCTACACCTTC	CASRKGTGATNYGYTF
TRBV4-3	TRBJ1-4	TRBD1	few	TGCGCCAGCAGCCAAGCACTGACAGGGGAAAAACTGTTTTTT	CASSQALTGEKLFF
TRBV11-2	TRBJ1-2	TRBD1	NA	TGTGCCAGCAGCCGCACAGGGGGGTATGGCTACACCTTC	CASSRTGGYGYTF
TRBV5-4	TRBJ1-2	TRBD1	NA	TGTGCCAGCAGCGGGACAGGGGTCGGCTACACCTTC	CASSGTGVGYTF
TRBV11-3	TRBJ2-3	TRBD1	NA	TGTGCCAGCAGCCAAAAACAGGGGGCAAACACAGATACGCAGTATTTT	CASSQKQGANTDTQYF
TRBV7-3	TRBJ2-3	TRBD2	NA	TGTGCCAGCAGCCGGTCGAGCGGGGGCCCCACAGATACGCAGTATTTT	CASSRSSGGPTDTQYF
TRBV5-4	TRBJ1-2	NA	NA	TGTGCCAGCAGCTCCGTCGCTCAGAACTATGGCTACACCTTC	CASSSVAQNYGYTF
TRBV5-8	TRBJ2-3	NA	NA	TGTGCCAGCAGTTCTCGGGGTGGGAGCACAGATACGCAGTATTTT	CASSSRGGSTDTQYF
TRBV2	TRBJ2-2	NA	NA	TGTGCCAGCAGTGGGACTGCGACCGGGGAGCTGTTTTTT	CASSGTATGELFF
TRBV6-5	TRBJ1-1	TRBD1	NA	TGTGCCAGCAGTCTACAGGGGGCCACTGAAGCTTTCTTT	CASSLQGATEAFF
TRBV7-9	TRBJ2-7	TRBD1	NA	TGTGCCAGCCGGGACAGGGACTACGAGCAGTACTTC	CASRDRDYEQYF
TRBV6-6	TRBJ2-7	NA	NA	TGTGCCAGCAGTTACGGGGCGAGGGAGCAGTACTTC	CASSYGAREQYF